There are a few counts of the clone carrying this T cell receptor (beta chain). This record comes from a study of blood T cells in healthy people across ages. Study in general: Through template switching, about one barcoded beta molecule was captured per two T cells, as measured in model experiments.

Combining a sample-barcoded 5' primer with a J-beta primer mix, a second PCR ran for about 7 to 11 cycles. Researchers report that each sample yielded at least 3 million CDR3-containing paired-end reads. MiXCR was run by TCRdb on the 5' RACE reads, yielding one entry per CDR3 protein. Of roughly 2 million distinct CDR3 sequences in the sample, just under 50% were seen once. The sequence was obtained from a woman aged 40 to 55 in good health. The specimen was blood.

CDR3 sequence: CASSPTRGNTEAFF. The CDR3 bases are TGTGCCAGCAGCCCCACACGAGGGAACACTGAAGCTTTCTTT. The rearrangement uses TRBV13 and TRBJ1-1; no clear D. V lost 5 bases to trimming and J lost 1 base, with 11 bases between them. The CDR3 runs 14 residues. In germline, CDR1 is PRHDT, CDR2 FYEKMQ (reference sequence). The variable domain in full, completed from reference TRBV13 and TRBJ1-1, reads AAGVIQSPRHLIKEKRETATLKCYPIPRHDTVYWYQQGPGQDPQFLISFYEKMQSDKGSIPDRFSAQQFSDYHSELNMSSLELGDSALYFCASSPTRGNTEAFFGQGTRLTVV.